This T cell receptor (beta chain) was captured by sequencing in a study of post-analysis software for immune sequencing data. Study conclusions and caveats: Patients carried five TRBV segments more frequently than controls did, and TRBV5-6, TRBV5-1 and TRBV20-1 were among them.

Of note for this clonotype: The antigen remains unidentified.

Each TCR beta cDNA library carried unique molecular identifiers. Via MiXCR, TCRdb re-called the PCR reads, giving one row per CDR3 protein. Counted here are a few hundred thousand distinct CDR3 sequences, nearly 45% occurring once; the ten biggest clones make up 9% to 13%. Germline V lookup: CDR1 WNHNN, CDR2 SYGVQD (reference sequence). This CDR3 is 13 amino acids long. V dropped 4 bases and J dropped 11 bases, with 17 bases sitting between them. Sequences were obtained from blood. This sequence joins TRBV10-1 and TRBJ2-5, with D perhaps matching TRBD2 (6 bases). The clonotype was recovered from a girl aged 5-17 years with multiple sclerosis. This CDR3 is CASSGLEGNEQYF. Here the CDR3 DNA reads TGCGCCAGCAGTGGACTAGAGGGCAATGAGCAGTACTTC.